The next 32 T cell receptor beta chains were all read from a single sample in a study of OX40 agonist ivuxolimab in advanced cancers. Assay: immunoSEQ multiplex PCR; the TCRdb copy retains only in-frame clones and omits some. The profile shows some 40,000 clones, around 84% of them singletons. Sample: CD4+ or CD8+ T cells sorted from blood, taken in a trial of the OX40 agonist ivuxolimab. The source of these receptors is an adult with an advanced solid tumor such as melanoma, head and neck, liver or kidney cancer.

This sequence joins TRBV29-1 and TRBJ1-1, with 11 bases that match TRBD1. The CDR3 runs to 15 residues. Trimming cost V 0 bases and J 1 base; bases outside gene matches: 1. CDR1 SQVTM and CDR2 ANQGSEA come from the germline V gene. Here the CDR3 reads CSVEDGQGANTEAFF. The CDR3 nucleotides read TGCAGCGTTGAAGATGGACAGGGGGCGAACACTGAAGCTTTCTTT. Full variable domain (rest looked up from reference TRBV29-1 and TRBJ1-1): SAVISQKPSRDICQRGTSLTIQCQVDSQVTMMFWYRQQPGQSLTLIATANQGSEATYESGFVIDKFPISRPNLTFSTLTVSNMSPEDSSIYLCSVEDGQGANTEAFFGQGTRLTVV.

This chain links TRBV30 with TRBJ2-7; 10 positions agree with TRBD2. This CDR3 is 13 amino acids long. Germline CDR1 and CDR2: GTSNPN and SVGIG (reference sequence). The trim removed 2 bases at V and 3 bases at J, leaving 1 base unmatched. For the CDR3, the DNA is TGTGCCTGGAGTCTAGCGGGAGTCTACGAGCAGTACTTC. As protein: CAWSLAGVYEQYF.

V is TRBV29-1 and J is TRBJ2-1, with D possibly TRBD2 on 6 matching bases. Germline assignment: CDR1 SQVTM and CDR2 ANQGSEA. The germline V and J ends were trimmed by 2 bases and 5 bases, with 19 bases remaining between them. The CDR3 totals 16 residues. CDR3 sequence: CSVEPGLLASDNEQFF. The DNA for the CDR3 is TGCAGCGTTGAACCCGGACTCCTAGCGAGTGACAATGAGCAGTTCTTC.

The chain combines TRBV12-5 with TRBJ1-2; D remains unclear. CDR1 LGHNT and CDR2 FRNRAP come from the germline V gene. The CDR3 is 13 residues long. V was clipped by 1 base and J by 6 bases, with 9 bases between them. The CDR3: CASGLADPHGYTF. CDR3 sequence (DNA): TGTGCTAGTGGTTTGGCAGATCCCCATGGCTACACCTTC.

The chain couples TRBV7-9 to TRBJ2-3; TRBD2 might be the D (6 bases). CDR1 and CDR2 from the germline V gene are SEHNR and FQNEAQ (reference sequence). Between the trimmed V and J ends, which lost 4 bases and 10 bases, there was a span of 15 bases. The CDR3 sequence is 13 residues long. The CDR3 bases are TGTGCCAGCAGCTCCGGGACTCCCTGGCCGCAGTATTTT. As protein: CASSSGTPWPQYF.

The chain combines TRBV6-6 with TRBJ2-3; D remains unclear. The length of the CDR3 is 15 residues. Germline V gene sequence: CDR1 MNHNY, CDR2 SVGAGI (reference sequence). Trimming stripped 1 base from V and 6 bases from J, with 14 bases between. The CDR3 sequence is CASSYLKGSADTQYF. CDR3 sequence (DNA): TGTGCCAGCAGTTACTTGAAAGGTTCGGCGGATACGCAGTATTTT.

V is TRBV4-2 and J is TRBJ1-2; no definite D call. The V gene lost 4 bases and the J gene lost 7 bases, with 7 bases spanning the gap. CDR1 is LGHNA, CDR2 YNFKEQ, per germline. The CDR3 has 11 residues. CDR3 sequence reads: CASSLLGGYTF. The CDR3, as DNA: TGTGCCAGCAGCCTCCTCGGTGGCTACACCTTC.

The chain combines TRBV7-2 with TRBJ1-1; D is possibly TRBD1 (5 bases). Germline CDR1 SGHTA, CDR2 FQGNSA. The CDR3 has 18 residues. V was cut by 4 bases and J by 5 bases, with 26 bases left in between. CDR3 in amino acids: CASSSDQGNDPRGTEAFF. CDR3 in DNA: TGTGCCAGCAGCTCAGACCAGGGTAATGATCCGAGAGGGACTGAAGCTTTCTTT.

The count of this clone is one. V is TRBV4-1 and J is TRBJ2-7; D perhaps matches TRBD2 (6 bases). V was trimmed by 4 bases and J by 3 bases, leaving 13 bases between them. CDR3 length equals 14 residues. CDR1 is MGHRA, CDR2 YSYEKL, per germline. As DNA, the CDR3 is TGCGCCAGCAGCCCCGAGCCGGGGGTCTACGAGCAGTACTTC. Encoded protein: CASSPEPGVYEQYF.

Only a few counts were recorded for this clone. The rearrangement uses TRBV4-2 and TRBJ1-5; D uncertain. CDR1 and CDR2 from the germline V gene are LGHNA and YNFKEQ. The length of the CDR3 is 15 residues. V lost 4 bases and J lost 0, with 10 bases in between. The CDR3 bases are TGTGCCAGCAGCCTCAGGCTAGATAGCAATCAGCCCCAGCATTTT. This gives the protein CASSLRLDSNQPQHF.

The chain has TRBV11-3 and TRBJ2-3; 10 nucleotides agree with TRBD1. Germline V lookup: CDR1 SGHNT, CDR2 YENEEA. V gave up 5 bases and J gave up 3 bases; unmatched junction bases: 5. CDR3 length equals 15 residues. CDR3: CASSGRTGGTDTQYF. The CDR3 nucleotides are TGTGCCAGCAGCGGGAGGACAGGGGGTACAGATACGCAGTATTTT.

V is TRBV7-9 and J is TRBJ2-1; 15 positions match TRBD2. The J segment lost 10 bases and the V segment lost 5 bases, leaving 3 bases of the junction unmatched. CDR1 and CDR2 (germline): SEHNR, FQNEAQ (reference sequence). The CDR3 consists of 14 residues. CDR3 DNA: TGTGCCAGCAGCGCGGGACTAGCGGGAGGCGAGCAGTTCTTC. Translated: CASSAGLAGGEQFF. Looking up the rest from reference TRBV7-9 and TRBJ2-1 gives the full variable domain: DTGVSQNPRHKITKRGQNVTFRCDPISEHNRLYWYRQTLGQGPEFLTYFQNEAQLEKSRLLSDRFSAERPKGSFSTLEIQRTEQGDSAMYLCASSAGLAGGEQFFGPGTRLTVL.

The rearrangement joins TRBV13 to TRBJ1-1; D perhaps matches TRBD1 (5 bases). CDR3 length equals 16 residues. Per the germline V gene, CDR1 is PRHDT and CDR2 is FYEKMQ (reference sequence). Between the trimmed V and J ends, which lost 0 bases and 6 bases, there was a span of 17 bases. The CDR3 here is CASSLGRGGEFSEAFF. The CDR3 DNA reads as TGTGCCAGCAGCTTAGGCCGCGGGGGGGAGTTCTCTGAAGCTTTCTTT.

This rearrangement joins TRBV21-1 to TRBJ1-5. TRBV21-1 is a recognized pseudogene. The CDR3 has 13 residues. This chain's CDR3 is CASSNRGLVPQHF. CDR3 bases: TGTGCCAGCAGCAACCGGGGGTTGGTACCCCAGCATTTT.

This clone showed up just once. The chain recombines TRBV27 with TRBJ2-2, with D unresolved. Deletions cut 3 bases from V and 5 bases from J, with 7 bases between. The CDR3 covers 13 residues. Germline V gene sequence: CDR1 MNHEY, CDR2 SMNVEV (reference sequence). The CDR3 sequence: CASSLVATGELFF. CDR3 DNA: TGTGCCAGCAGTTTGGTAGCAACCGGGGAGCTGTTTTTT.

The chain uses TRBV2 and TRBJ2-7, with D maybe TRBD1 (5 bases). V shed 0 bases and J shed 0 bases, with 15 bases lying between them. This CDR3 contains 17 residues. Germline V gene data show CDR1 as SNHLY and CDR2 as FYNNEI. DNA for the CDR3: TGTGCCAGCAGTGAAGCGTTTCAGGGTCTAAGCTCCTACGAGCAGTACTTC. Translation: CASSEAFQGLSSYEQYF.

Within the sample, this clone is medium-sized. Other nucleotide sequences from this sample produce the same CDR3. This chain joins TRBV10-3 and TRBJ1-2; no definite D call. Trimming removed 0 bases at V and 2 bases at J, with 7 bases between. The CDR3 extends over 14 amino acids. Germline values: CDR1 ENHRY, CDR2 SYGVKD. The CDR3 DNA reads TGTGCCATCAGTGAGTCGCCCAAGAACTATGGCTACACCTTC. This encodes CAISESPKNYGYTF.

The J gene is TRBJ1-1, the V gene TRBV10-3; perhaps TRBD1 as D (6 bases). V lost 4 bases, J lost 3 bases, and 9 bases lay in between. CDR1 and CDR2 from the germline V gene are ENHRY and SYGVKD. This CDR3 is 13 amino acids long. The CDR3, as DNA: TGTGCCATCAGTGTGGGGGCGGACACTGAAGCTTTCTTT. This encodes CAISVGADTEAFF.

This rearrangement joins TRBV4-3 to TRBJ1-1; maybe TRBD1 (5 bases). Looked up from germline, CDR1 is LGHNA and CDR2 is YSLEER. Trimming removed 4 bases from V and 12 bases from J, with 18 bases in between. The CDR3 length is 13 residues. The CDR3 nucleotides are TGCGCCAGCAGCCGAAGCCAGGGTTGGGGGACTTTCTTT. Amino acids: CASSRSQGWGTFF.

This clone is a singleton in its sample. The V and J genes are TRBV7-9 and TRBJ1-2, with 9 bases aligning to TRBD1. The CDR3 runs to 13 residues. V trimming: 2 bases; J trimming: 7 bases; junction bases outside the gene matches: 2. Germline V CDR1 and CDR2: SEHNR, FQNEAQ (reference sequence). The CDR3 bases are TGTGCCAGCAGCTTACTGGACAGGGGTGGCTACACCTTC. It encodes CASSLLDRGGYTF.

V is TRBV6-1 and J is TRBJ1-1, with 9 bases lining up with TRBD1. Per germline, CDR1 MNHNS and CDR2 SASEGT. This CDR3 has 15 amino acids. J was trimmed by 1 base and V by 3 bases; bases with no gene match: 3. The CDR3: CASSDWGQGNTEAFF. The CDR3 DNA sequence: TGTGCCAGCAGTGACTGGGGACAGGGGAACACTGAAGCTTTCTTT.

This clone has ten or more counts. The rearrangement uses TRBV9 and TRBJ2-7, with TRBD2 identical over 11 bases. CDR3 length: 17 amino acids. Trimming at V came to 0 bases and at J to 0 bases, leaving 5 bases not matched to a gene. The V gene's germline CDR1 is SGDLS and CDR2 YYNGEE. CDR3 bases: TGTGCCAGCAGCGTAGAACCTAGCGGGGGGTACTCCTACGAGCAGTACTTC. Amino acid sequence: CASSVEPSGGYSYEQYF.

The rearrangement links TRBV27 to TRBJ1-1; no reliable D call. The CDR3 is 14 residues long. Per germline, CDR1 MNHEY and CDR2 SMNVEV (reference sequence). Trimming cost V 2 bases and J 4 bases, with 11 bases left between them. CDR3 sequence (DNA): TGTGCCAGCAGTTTAAAGGGAGGGAGCACTGAAGCTTTCTTT. Amino acids: CASSLKGGSTEAFF.

The rearrangement joins TRBV19 to TRBJ1-5; 7 nucleotides agree with TRBD1. V gave up 5 bases and J gave up 3 bases; unmatched junction bases: 10. Looked up from germline, CDR1 is LNHDA and CDR2 is SQIVND (reference sequence). The CDR3 covers 16 residues. CDR3 loop: CASSPRGTVYNQPQHF. Here the CDR3 DNA reads TGTGCCAGTAGTCCGAGGGGGACAGTTTACAATCAGCCCCAGCATTTT.

This clone was counted once. The chain combines TRBV7-3 with TRBJ2-3; 8 nucleotides align to TRBD2. The CDR3 length is 17 residues. The junction had 7 bases not matched to a gene; V was cut back by 1 base and J by 1 base. The germline V gene has CDR1 SGHTA and CDR2 FQGTGA. The CDR3 loop is CASSLNPGGAGTDTQYF. The CDR3 nucleotides are TGTGCCAGCAGCTTAAATCCCGGGGGGGCGGGCACAGATACGCAGTATTTT.

This clone was found once. The rearrangement joins TRBV6-8 to TRBJ2-7; D is unclear. Germline lookup yields CDR1 MNHGY and CDR2 SAAAGT. The ends were cut back, 0 bases at V and 2 bases at J, with 5 bases in the middle. The CDR3 covers 13 residues. CDR3 bases: TGTGCCAGCAGTTACTCGATAGCCTACGAGCAGTACTTC. Protein product: CASSYSIAYEQYF.

This chain uses TRBV23-1 with TRBJ1-5; 11 bases map to TRBD1. TRBV23-1 is assigned to the ORF class and has an uncertain function. The CDR3 has 19 amino acids. The V segment lost 4 bases and the J segment 6 bases; nucleotides outside the gene matches: 17. The CDR3, as DNA: TGCGCCAGCAGTCCCCCGGGACAGGGGGAAGCATTAGTGGCTCAGCCCCAGCATTTT. Its protein product is CASSPPGQGEALVAQPQHF.

The chain uses TRBV28 and TRBJ2-4; D unclear. CDR1 and CDR2 (germline): MDHEN, SYDVKM. V was clipped by 3 bases and J by 6 bases, with 3 bases between them. CDR3 size: 11 residues. The CDR3 sequence is CASSLANIQYF. The CDR3 bases are TGTGCCAGCAGTTTGGCAAACATTCAGTACTTC.

The CDR3 is CASSQALAGNSYEQYF. DNA of the CDR3: TGCGCCAGCAGCCAAGCACTAGCGGGGAACTCCTACGAGCAGTACTTC. The chain recombines TRBV4-3 with TRBJ2-7; 10 positions match TRBD2. Trimming removed 1 base from V and 0 bases from J; junction bases left unmatched: 3. Germline CDR1 reads LGHNA; CDR2 reads YSLEER. The CDR3 covers 16 residues.

In its sample, this clone was seen a few times. The J gene is TRBJ1-4, the V gene TRBV30; D unresolved. Germline V gives CDR1 GTSNPN, CDR2 SVGIG (reference sequence). The CDR3 spans 15 residues. Trimming cost V 5 bases and J 4 bases, with 17 bases left between them. CDR3 in amino acids: CAWGELSSLNEKLFF. CDR3 nucleotides: TGTGCCTGGGGGGAGCTCAGCTCACTTAATGAAAAACTGTTTTTT.

The V call is TRBV19, the J call TRBJ2-7; D assignment may be TRBD1 or TRBD2 (7 bases each). The length of the CDR3 is 14 residues. CDR1 LNHDA and CDR2 SQIVND come from the germline V gene (reference sequence). Trimming took 1 base from V and 4 from J, leaving 11 bases between them. The CDR3 here is CASSIGAGQYEQYF. The CDR3 DNA sequence: TGTGCCAGTAGTATAGGAGCGGGACAGTACGAGCAGTACTTC.

The chain joins TRBV2 to TRBJ2-7; 8 bases fit TRBD1. This CDR3 contains 13 residues. Per the germline V gene, CDR1 is SNHLY and CDR2 is FYNNEI. V lost 9 bases and J lost 4; bases outside the gene matches: 8. CDR3 protein: CARSTGGTYEQYF. The DNA of the CDR3 is TGTGCCAGAAGTACAGGGGGAACGTACGAGCAGTACTTC.